This T cell receptor (beta chain) emerged from a study of Graves' ophthalmopathy and Graves' hyperthyroidism. This CDR3 is built from 12 residues. Trimming cost V 5 bases and J 7 bases, with 11 bases left between them. The germline CDR1 and CDR2 sequences are SEHNR and FQNEAQ (reference sequence). This clonotype was found a few times. RNA transcripts provided the template for amplifying TCR beta CDR3 regions. RT-PCR was first run with HTBI primers, then multiplex PCR in a second round. One entry per CDR3 protein, called by TCRdb with MiXCR from the multiplex PCR reads. The sample shows 200,000 to 300,000 distinct CDR3 sequences, about 47% of them seen only once. None of the included patients had other autoimmune diseases, uncontrolled infections, pregnancy or lactation, as these led to exclusion.

This rearrangement joins TRBV7-9 to TRBJ1-2; TRBD1 is a possible D gene (5 bases). This clonotype originated in an adult man with Graves' ophthalmopathy. The sample taken for sequencing was peripheral blood. CDR3 in DNA: TGTGCCAGCAGCCCAGGGACGTCTGGCTACACCTTC. Its protein product is CASSPGTSGYTF.